A selection of T cell receptor beta chains follows, all from one sample in a study of cytomegalovirus exposure and HLA in healthy donors. Measured with immunoSEQ multiplex PCR; TCRdb has only the in-frame clones, and not every one. Counted here are approximately 150,000 clones, roughly four fifths occurring once; the ten biggest clones make up about 10%. The sequenced sample was PBMCs. Receptors were obtained from a man aged 45-65 years in good health and CMV-seropositive. CDR3s include the opening cysteine and the closing phenylalanine or tryptophan. The D gene is left open where the match is weak. Clone size appears in some rows only: once, few, many, or a class for an expanded clone.

d_call	clone_size	v_call	j_call	cdr3_aa	cdr3_nt
NA	NA	TRBV5-6	TRBJ2-2	CASSLYGGSGTGELFF	TGTGCCAGCAGCTTGTATGGGGGCTCGGGGACCGGGGAGCTGTTTTTT
NA	NA	TRBV18	TRBJ1-1	CASSPNTGDTEAFF	TGTGCCAGCTCACCAAATACGGGGGACACTGAAGCTTTCTTT
NA	NA	TRBV6-5	TRBJ1-1	CASKGGNTEAFF	TGTGCCAGCAAGGGAGGAAACACTGAAGCTTTCTTT
NA	NA	TRBV18	TRBJ2-2	CASSPIYRENTGELFF	TGTGCCAGCTCACCAATTTACAGGGAGAACACCGGGGAGCTGTTTTTT
TRBD1	once	TRBV19	TRBJ1-2	CASRNGQADYGYTF	TGTGCCAGTAGGAACGGACAGGCCGATTATGGCTACACCTTC
TRBD2	NA	TRBV14	TRBJ2-5	CASSRGLAGFETQYF	TGTGCCAGCAGCCGGGGACTAGCGGGATTTGAGACCCAGTACTTC
TRBD2	NA	TRBV27	TRBJ2-5	CASRSGGETQYF	TGTGCCAGCCGATCGGGGGGGGAGACCCAGTACTTC
TRBD2	NA	TRBV6-5	TRBJ2-1	CASSFSTSGVSGEQFF	TGTGCCAGCAGTTTCTCGACTAGCGGGGTCTCCGGTGAGCAGTTCTTC
TRBD1	NA	TRBV28	TRBJ1-5	CASNQQGTQPQHF	TGTGCCAGCAACCAACAGGGGACTCAGCCCCAGCATTTT
TRBD1	NA	TRBV7-7	TRBJ2-2	CASSLDRGFTGELFF	TGTGCTAGCAGCTTAGACAGGGGCTTCACCGGGGAGCTGTTTTTT
TRBD2	few	TRBV11-3	TRBJ2-1	CASSLYGGLENEQFF	TGTGCCAGCAGCTTATATGGGGGACTAGAAAATGAGCAGTTCTTC
TRBD2	NA	TRBV19	TRBJ2-7	CASSRGLAYEQYF	TGTGCCAGTAGTAGAGGACTAGCGTACGAGCAGTACTTC
TRBD2	few	TRBV11-2	TRBJ2-3	CASSPRTSGGTDTQYF	TGTGCCAGCAGCCCTCGGACTAGCGGGGGGACAGATACGCAGTATTTT
NA	NA	TRBV13	TRBJ1-2	CASSIQRSGYYGYTF	TGTGCCAGCAGTATTCAACGCTCCGGGTACTATGGCTACACCTTC
TRBD1	NA	TRBV28	TRBJ1-2	CASRKQGEDYGYTF	TGTGCCAGCAGGAAACAGGGGGAGGACTATGGCTACACCTTC
NA	NA	TRBV5-1	TRBJ1-1	CASSLAVANTEAFF	TGCGCCAGCAGCTTGGCAGTGGCGAACACTGAAGCTTTCTTT
NA	NA	TRBV7-2	TRBJ2-2	CASSLGAGTLTGELFF	TGTGCCAGCAGCTTAGGGGCAGGGACTCTCACCGGGGAGCTGTTTTTT
NA	NA	TRBV5-1	TRBJ2-1	CASSRSETSYNEQFF	TGCGCCAGCAGCAGAAGCGAGACCTCCTACAATGAGCAGTTCTTC
NA	NA	TRBV25-1	TRBJ1-4	CASELRWGRGKTVF	TGTGCCAGCGAGCTTCGATGGGGAAGGGGAAAAACTGTTTTT
NA	NA	TRBV13	TRBJ2-7	CASSLFQGTGEQYF	TGTGCCAGCAGCTTATTTCAGGGGACGGGCGAGCAGTACTTC
NA	NA	TRBV13	TRBJ2-7	CASSLGRLVYEQYF	TGTGCCAGCAGCTTAGGCAGGTTAGTCTACGAGCAGTACTTC
NA	NA	TRBV5-8	TRBJ2-7	CASSRGYEQYF	TGTGCCAGCAGCAGAGGCTACGAGCAGTACTTC
TRBD1	NA	TRBV13	TRBJ2-7	CASSHGTAREQYF	TGTGCCAGCAGTCACGGGACAGCCCGCGAGCAGTACTTC
NA	NA	TRBV19	TRBJ1-5	CASSMALRRSNQPQHF	TGTGCCAGTAGTATGGCCCTCCGGAGAAGCAATCAGCCCCAGCATTTT
NA	NA	TRBV28	TRBJ2-1	CASSLTTGFDNEQFF	TGTGCCAGCAGTTTAACAACAGGGTTTGACAATGAGCAGTTCTTC
TRBD2	NA	TRBV28	TRBJ2-1	CASRLAGYNEQFF	TGTGCCAGCAGACTAGCGGGCTACAATGAGCAGTTCTTC
TRBD2	once	TRBV7-8	TRBJ2-5	CASSSSASGGPGTQYF	TGTGCCAGCAGCTCTAGTGCTAGCGGGGGGCCTGGGACCCAGTACTTC
NA	once	TRBV5-5	TRBJ2-7	CASSSLVGYEQYF	TGTGCCAGCAGTTCCCTCGTCGGCTACGAGCAGTACTTC
NA	NA	TRBV9	TRBJ2-3	CASSPSTGSGPSTDTQYF	TGTGCCAGCAGCCCAAGCACCGGGAGCGGCCCAAGCACAGATACGCAGTATTTT
NA	NA	TRBV27	TRBJ1-2	CASSPLTGTIYGYTF	TGTGCCAGCAGTCCCCTCACCGGGACAATTTATGGCTACACCTTC
TRBD1	NA	TRBV9	TRBJ1-1	CASSLITGAGNTEAFF	TGTGCCAGCAGCCTAATAACAGGGGCAGGGAACACTGAAGCTTTCTTT
NA	NA	TRBV28	TRBJ1-5	CASSSLGGGGQPQHF	TGTGCCAGCAGTTCCCTGGGGGGGGGAGGTCAGCCCCAGCATTTT
TRBD2	NA	TRBV4-1	TRBJ2-1	CASSQAPAGGDNEQFF	TGCGCCAGCAGCCAAGCCCCAGCGGGAGGGGACAATGAGCAGTTCTTC
TRBD2	NA	TRBV4-1	TRBJ2-3	CASSQASGRIGTSTDTQYF	TGCGCCAGCAGCCAGGCTAGCGGGAGAATCGGGACTAGCACAGATACGCAGTATTTT
NA	NA	TRBV9	TRBJ1-6	CASSVWDRTWDSPLHF	TGTGCCAGCAGCGTTTGGGATAGGACTTGGGATTCACCCCTCCACTTT
TRBD2	NA	TRBV7-9	TRBJ2-7	CASSPQLAGRSSSYEQYF	TGTGCCAGCAGCCCACAACTAGCGGGGAGATCCAGCTCCTACGAGCAGTACTTC
NA	NA	TRBV21-1	TRBJ1-6	CASSKAPLVGNSPLHF	TGTGCCAGCAGCAAAGCGCCCTTGGTCGGGAATTCACCCCTCCACTTT
NA	NA	TRBV27	TRBJ2-7	CASSLDSLSSYEQYF	TGTGCCAGCAGTCTTGACAGCTTAAGCTCCTACGAGCAGTACTTC
NA	NA	TRBV5-8	TRBJ2-5	CASSLGGLETQYF	TGTGCCAGCAGCTTGGGAGGGTTAGAGACCCAGTACTTC
TRBD1	NA	TRBV6-6	TRBJ2-7	CASSSYPGQGDEQYF	TGTGCCAGCAGTTCATACCCGGGACAGGGGGACGAGCAGTACTTC
NA	NA	TRBV9	TRBJ2-7	CASSVDRDSYEQYF	TGTGCCAGCAGCGTAGATCGGGACTCCTACGAGCAGTACTTC